This T cell receptor (beta chain) was documented in a study of OX40 agonist ivuxolimab in advanced cancers. Across the study: A mean age of roughly 66 years, range about 20 to 79, was recorded, and roughly 80% were male. Earlier anti-PD-1, anti-PD-L1 or anti-CTLA-4 therapy was permitted; 40% had received some. Study-wide results and limits: Doses of 0.1 to 3.0 mg/kg were accompanied by clonal expansion of CD4+ and CD8+ blood T cells by week 6.

This clone was seen only once. Its antigen remains unknown. The repertoire was sequenced with immunoSEQ multiplex PCR; TCRdb's copy has only in-frame clones and lacks some. The sample carries about 37,000 clones, just under 85% recorded once. The TCR originated in an adult with an advanced solid tumor such as melanoma, head and neck, liver or kidney cancer. Sample: CD4+ or CD8+ T cells sorted from blood, taken in a trial of the OX40 agonist ivuxolimab.

CDR3 coding DNA: TGTGCCAGCAGCCCGAGCCAAGGGGGCGAGACCCAGTACTTC. This sequence encodes CASSPSQGGETQYF. The chain employs TRBV28 and TRBJ2-5; TRBD1 matches 7 bases. The CDR3 totals 14 residues. J was trimmed by 5 bases and V by 6 bases; bases with no gene match: 9. Germline CDR1 reads MDHEN; CDR2 reads SYDVKM.